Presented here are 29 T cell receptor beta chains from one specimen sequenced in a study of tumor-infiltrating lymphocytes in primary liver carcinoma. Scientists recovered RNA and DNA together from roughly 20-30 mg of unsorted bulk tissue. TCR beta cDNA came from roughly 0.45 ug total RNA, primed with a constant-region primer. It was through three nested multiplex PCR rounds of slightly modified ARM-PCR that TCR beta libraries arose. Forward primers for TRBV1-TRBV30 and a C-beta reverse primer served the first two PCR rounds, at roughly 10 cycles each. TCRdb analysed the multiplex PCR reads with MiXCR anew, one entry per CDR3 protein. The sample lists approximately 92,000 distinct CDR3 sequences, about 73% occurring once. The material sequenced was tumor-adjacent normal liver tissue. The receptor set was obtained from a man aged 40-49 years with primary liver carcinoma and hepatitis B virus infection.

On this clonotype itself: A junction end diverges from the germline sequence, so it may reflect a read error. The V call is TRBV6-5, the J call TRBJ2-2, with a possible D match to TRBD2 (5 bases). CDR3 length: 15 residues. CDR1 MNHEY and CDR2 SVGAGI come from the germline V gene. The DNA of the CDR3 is TGTGCCAGCAGTTACGACGGGTTCGGGATCGGGGAACTGTTTTTT. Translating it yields CASSYDGFGIGELFF.

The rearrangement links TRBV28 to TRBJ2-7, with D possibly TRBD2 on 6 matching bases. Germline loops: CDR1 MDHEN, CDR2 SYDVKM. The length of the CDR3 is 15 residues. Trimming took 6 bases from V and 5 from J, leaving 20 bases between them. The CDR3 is CASSSGTPVPNEQYF. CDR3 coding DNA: TGTGCCAGCAGCTCGGGGACTCCCGTTCCTAACGAGCAGTACTTC.

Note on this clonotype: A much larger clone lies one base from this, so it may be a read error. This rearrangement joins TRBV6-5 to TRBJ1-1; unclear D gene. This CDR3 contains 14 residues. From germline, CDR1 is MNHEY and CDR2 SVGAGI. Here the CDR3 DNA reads TGTGCCAGCGCTCGGGATTCCTCGACCACTGAAGTTTTCTTT. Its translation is CASARDSSTTEVFF.

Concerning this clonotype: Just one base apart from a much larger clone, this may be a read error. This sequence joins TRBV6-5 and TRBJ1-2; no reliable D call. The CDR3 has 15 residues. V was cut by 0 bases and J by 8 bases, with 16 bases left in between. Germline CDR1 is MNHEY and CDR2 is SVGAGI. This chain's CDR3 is CASSYSIMGLTGYTF. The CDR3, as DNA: TGTGCCAGCAGTTACTCGATTATGGGCCTAACGGGCTACACCTTC.

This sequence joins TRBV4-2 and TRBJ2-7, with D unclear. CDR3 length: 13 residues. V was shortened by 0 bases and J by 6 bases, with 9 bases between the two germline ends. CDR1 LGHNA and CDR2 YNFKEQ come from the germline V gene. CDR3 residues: CASSQEDAREQYF. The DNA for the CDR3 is TGTGCCAGCAGCCAAGAGGATGCGCGCGAGCAGTACTTC.

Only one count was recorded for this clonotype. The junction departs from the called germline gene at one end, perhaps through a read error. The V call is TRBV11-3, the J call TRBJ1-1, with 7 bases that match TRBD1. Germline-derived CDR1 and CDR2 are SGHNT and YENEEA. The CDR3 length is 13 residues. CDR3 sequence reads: CAGSPQGGTEAFF. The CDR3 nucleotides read TGTGCCGGCAGCCCGCAGGGGGGCACTGAAGCTTTCTTC.

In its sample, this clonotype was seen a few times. The CDR3 protein is CASSLIVNTEAFF. The CDR3 nucleotides are TGTGCCAGCAGTTTAATAGTAAACACTGAAGCTTTCTTT. J is TRBJ1-1 and V is TRBV28, with unresolved D. This CDR3 spans 13 amino acids. The V end lost 2 bases, the J end lost 2 bases, and 6 bases lay between the germline ends. CDR1 is MDHEN and CDR2 is SYDVKM in the germline V gene.

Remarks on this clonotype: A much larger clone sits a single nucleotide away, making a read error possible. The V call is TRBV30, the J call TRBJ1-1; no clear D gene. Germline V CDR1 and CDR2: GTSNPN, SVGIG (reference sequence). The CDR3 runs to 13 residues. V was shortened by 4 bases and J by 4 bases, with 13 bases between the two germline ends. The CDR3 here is CAWIGEASTEAFF. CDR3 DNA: TGTGCCTGGATAGGAGAAGCGAGCACTGAAGCTTTCTTT.

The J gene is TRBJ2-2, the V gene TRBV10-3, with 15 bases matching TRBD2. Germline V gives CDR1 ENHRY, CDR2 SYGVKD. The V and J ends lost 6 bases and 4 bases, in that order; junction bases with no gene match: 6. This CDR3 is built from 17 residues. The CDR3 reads CAIRRTSGRASTGELFF. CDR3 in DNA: TGTGCCATCAGAAGGACTAGCGGGAGGGCCTCCACCGGGGAGCTGTTTTTT.

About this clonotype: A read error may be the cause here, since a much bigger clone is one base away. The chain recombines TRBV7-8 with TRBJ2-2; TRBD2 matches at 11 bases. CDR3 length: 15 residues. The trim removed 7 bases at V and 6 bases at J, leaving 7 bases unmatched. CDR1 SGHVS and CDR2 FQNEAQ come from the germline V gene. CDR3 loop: CASNVLAGAPGELFF. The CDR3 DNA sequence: TGTGCCAGCAACGTACTAGCGGGAGCGCCCGGGGAGCTGTTTTTT.

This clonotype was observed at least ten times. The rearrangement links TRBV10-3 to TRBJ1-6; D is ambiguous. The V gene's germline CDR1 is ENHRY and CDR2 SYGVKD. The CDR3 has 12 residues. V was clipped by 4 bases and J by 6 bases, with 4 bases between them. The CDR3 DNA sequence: TGTGCCATCAGTGTTGGTAATTCACCCCTCCACTTT. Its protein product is CAISVGNSPLHF.

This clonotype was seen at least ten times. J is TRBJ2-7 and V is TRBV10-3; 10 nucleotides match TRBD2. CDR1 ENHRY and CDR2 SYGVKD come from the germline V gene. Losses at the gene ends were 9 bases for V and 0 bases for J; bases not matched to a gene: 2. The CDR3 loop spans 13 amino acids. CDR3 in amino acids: CAIGTSDSYEQYF. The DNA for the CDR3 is TGTGCCATAGGGACTAGCGACTCCTACGAGCAGTACTTC.

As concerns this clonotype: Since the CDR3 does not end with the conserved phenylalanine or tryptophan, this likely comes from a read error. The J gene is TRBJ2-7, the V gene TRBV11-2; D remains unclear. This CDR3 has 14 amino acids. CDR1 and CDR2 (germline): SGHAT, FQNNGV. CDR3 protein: CASSLAEGLYGQYL. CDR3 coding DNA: TGTGCCAGTAGCTTAGCTGAAGGCCTATACGGGCAGTACCTC.

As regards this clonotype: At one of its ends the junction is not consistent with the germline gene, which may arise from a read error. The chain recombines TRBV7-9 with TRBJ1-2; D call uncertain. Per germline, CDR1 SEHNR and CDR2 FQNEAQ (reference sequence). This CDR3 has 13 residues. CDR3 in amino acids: CPSSLAEYYGYTF. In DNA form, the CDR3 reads TGTCCCAGCAGCTTAGCTGAGTACTATGGCTACACCTTC.

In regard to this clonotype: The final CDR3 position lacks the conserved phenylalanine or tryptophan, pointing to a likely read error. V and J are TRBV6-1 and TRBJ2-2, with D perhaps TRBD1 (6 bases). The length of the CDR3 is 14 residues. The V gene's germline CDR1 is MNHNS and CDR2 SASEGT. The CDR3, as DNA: TGTGCCAGCGGTGAATCAGGGGAAACCGGGGAGCTGTTTTGT. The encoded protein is CASGESGETGELFC.

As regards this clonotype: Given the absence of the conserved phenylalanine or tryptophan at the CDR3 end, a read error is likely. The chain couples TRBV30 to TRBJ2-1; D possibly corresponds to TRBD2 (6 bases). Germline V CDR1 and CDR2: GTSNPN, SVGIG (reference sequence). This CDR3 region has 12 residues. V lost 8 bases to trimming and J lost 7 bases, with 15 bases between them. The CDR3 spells CAGAWEVNEQFS. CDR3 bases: TGTGCCGGCGCTTGGGAGGTAAATGAGCAGTTCTCC.

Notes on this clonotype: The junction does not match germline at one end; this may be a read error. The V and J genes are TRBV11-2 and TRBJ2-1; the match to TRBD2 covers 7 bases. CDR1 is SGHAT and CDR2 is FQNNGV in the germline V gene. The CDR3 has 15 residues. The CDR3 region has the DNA TGTGACAGCAGCGTCGGCACTAGCGTGACTAATGAGCAGTTCTTC. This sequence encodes CDSSVGTSVTNEQFF.

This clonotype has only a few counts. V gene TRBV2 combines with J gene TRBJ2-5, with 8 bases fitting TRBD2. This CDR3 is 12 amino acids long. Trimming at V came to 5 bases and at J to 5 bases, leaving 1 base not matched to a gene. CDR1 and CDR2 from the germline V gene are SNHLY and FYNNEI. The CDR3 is CASSRLAETQYF. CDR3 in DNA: TGTGCCAGCAGTAGACTAGCGGAGACCCAGTACTTC.

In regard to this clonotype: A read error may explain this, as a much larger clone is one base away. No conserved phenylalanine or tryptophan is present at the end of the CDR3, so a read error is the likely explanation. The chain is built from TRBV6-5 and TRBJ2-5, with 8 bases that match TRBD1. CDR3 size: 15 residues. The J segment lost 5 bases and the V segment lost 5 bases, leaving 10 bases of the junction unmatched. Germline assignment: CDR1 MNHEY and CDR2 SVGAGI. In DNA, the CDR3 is TGTGCCAGCAGTGATCCAGGGGGCGGGGTGGAGACCCAGTACTAC. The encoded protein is CASSDPGGGVETQYY.

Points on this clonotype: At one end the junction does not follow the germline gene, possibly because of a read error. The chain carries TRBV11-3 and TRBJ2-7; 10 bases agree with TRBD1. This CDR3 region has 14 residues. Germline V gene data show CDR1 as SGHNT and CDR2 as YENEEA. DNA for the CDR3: TGTGCCGGCAGCTACCGTCCGGGACAGGGGCGGTGGGAGTTC. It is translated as CAGSYRPGQGRWEF.

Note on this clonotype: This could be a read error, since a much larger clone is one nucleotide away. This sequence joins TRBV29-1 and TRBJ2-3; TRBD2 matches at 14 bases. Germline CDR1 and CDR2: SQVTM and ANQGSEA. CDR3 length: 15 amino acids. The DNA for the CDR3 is TGCAGCATTGAGGGGACTAGCGGGAGCGCAGATACGCAGTATTTT. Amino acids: CSIEGTSGSADTQYF.

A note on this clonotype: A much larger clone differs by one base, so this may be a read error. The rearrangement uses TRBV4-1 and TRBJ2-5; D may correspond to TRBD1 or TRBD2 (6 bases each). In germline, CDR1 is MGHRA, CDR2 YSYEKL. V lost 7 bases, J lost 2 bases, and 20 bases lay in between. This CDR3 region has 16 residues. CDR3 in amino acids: CASTKEGVPQQETQYF. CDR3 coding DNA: TGCGCCAGCACAAAGGAGGGGGTCCCTCAACAAGAGACCCAGTACTTC.

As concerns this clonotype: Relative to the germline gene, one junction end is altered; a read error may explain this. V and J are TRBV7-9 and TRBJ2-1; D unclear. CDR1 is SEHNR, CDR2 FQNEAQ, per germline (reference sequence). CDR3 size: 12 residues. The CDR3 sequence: CASSLGRIDQFF. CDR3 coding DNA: TGTGCCAGTAGCTTAGGCCGGATTGATCAGTTCTTC.

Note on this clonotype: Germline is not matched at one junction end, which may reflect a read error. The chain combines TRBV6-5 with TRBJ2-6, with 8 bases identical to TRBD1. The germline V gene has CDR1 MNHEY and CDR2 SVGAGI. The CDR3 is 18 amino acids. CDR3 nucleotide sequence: TGTGCCAGCAATCTTTGGACAGGGATGAGAGCTGGGACCAACGTCCTGACTTTC. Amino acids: CASNLWTGMRAGTNVLTF.

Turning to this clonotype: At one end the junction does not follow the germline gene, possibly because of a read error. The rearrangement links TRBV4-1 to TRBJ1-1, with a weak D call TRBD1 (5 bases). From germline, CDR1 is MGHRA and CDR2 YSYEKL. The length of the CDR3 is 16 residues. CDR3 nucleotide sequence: TGCGCCTGCAGCCAAGAGGGTGGGGGATTGAACACTGAAGCTTTCTTT. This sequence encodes CACSQEGGGLNTEAFF.

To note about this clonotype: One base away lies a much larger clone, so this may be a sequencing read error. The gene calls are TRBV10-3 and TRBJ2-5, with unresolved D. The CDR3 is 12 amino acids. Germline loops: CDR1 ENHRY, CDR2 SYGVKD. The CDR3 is CAIGESRETQYF. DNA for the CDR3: TGTGCCATCGGTGAGTCGCGGGAGACCCAGTACTTC.

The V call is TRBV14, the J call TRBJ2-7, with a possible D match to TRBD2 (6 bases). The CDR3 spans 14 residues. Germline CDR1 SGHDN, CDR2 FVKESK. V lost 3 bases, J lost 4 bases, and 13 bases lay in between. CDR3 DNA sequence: TGTGCCAGCAGCCATCGGGACTTTGAGTACGAGCAGTACTTC. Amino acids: CASSHRDFEYEQYF.

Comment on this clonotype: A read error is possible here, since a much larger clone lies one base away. The CDR3 region is CASSLETSGSHEQYF. CDR3 bases: TGTGCCAGCAGCTTGGAGACTAGCGGCTCCCACGAGCAGTACTTC. This chain connects TRBV5-6 to TRBJ2-7; TRBD2 matches 9 bases. The CDR3 runs 15 residues. From germline, CDR1 is SGHDT and CDR2 YYEEEE. Full variable domain (rest looked up from reference TRBV5-6 and TRBJ2-7): DAGVTQSPTHLIKTRGQQVTLRCSPKSGHDTVSWYQQALGQGPQFIFQYYEEEERQRGNFPDRFSGHQFPNYSSELNVNALLLGDSALYLCASSLETSGSHEQYFGPGTRLTVT.

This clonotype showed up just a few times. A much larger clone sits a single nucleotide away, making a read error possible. CDR3 region: CGAGTVEAFF. The CDR3 DNA reads as TGCGGCGCCGGGACAGTGGAAGCTTTCTTT. J is TRBJ1-1 and V is TRBV29-1; 7 bases are shared with TRBD1. This CDR3 spans 10 amino acids. The V gene's germline CDR1 is SQVTM and CDR2 ANQGSEA.